Listed below are T cell receptor beta chains from one sample, sequenced in a study of technical replicates of blood from several donors. Data came from immunoSEQ multiplex PCR; TCRdb stores just in-frame clones and leaves some out. The sample shows roughly 68,000 clones, about 90% of them seen only once. Sequenced input: T cells isolated from PBMCs. The receptors were sampled from a human donor in good health. Each CDR3 is given with its conserved first and last residue. A D gene is named only where the DNA matches it firmly. Clone size is shown for a subset of rows, as once, few, many or a class of expanded clone.

>TRBV4-2|once|TRBD2|TRBJ2-7
TGTGCCAGCAGGGGGACTAGCGGAGCGCTCTACGAGCAGTACTTC
CASRGTSGALYEQYF
>TRBV27|-|-|TRBJ1-5
TGTGCCAGCAGTCTCGGACTCAATCAGCCCCAGCATTTT
CASSLGLNQPQHF
>TRBV19|few|-|TRBJ1-1
TGTGCCAGTAGCAAGTGGAGGGAACGTAGCACTGAAGCTTTCTTT
CASSKWRERSTEAFF
>TRBV28|-|TRBD2|TRBJ2-1
TGTGCCAGCACTCCGGGACTAGCGGGAGGTGAGCAGTTCTTC
CASTPGLAGGEQFF
>TRBV7-3|-|-|TRBJ2-1
TGTGCCAGCAGCTTATTTAACAATGAGCAGTTCTTC
CASSLFNNEQFF
>TRBV27|-|TRBD1|TRBJ2-4
TGTGCCAGCAGTGCGAAACAGGGGCTGGCGGGAAACATTCAGTACTTC
CASSAKQGLAGNIQYF
>TRBV28|once|-|TRBJ1-2
TGTGCCAGCAGTCACGACAGTGTATATGGCTACACCTTC
CASSHDSVYGYTF
>TRBV9|once|-|TRBJ2-1
TGTGCCAGCAGCGAAGGACTTTCCCTGGGCTATTATGAGCAGTTCTTC
CASSEGLSLGYYEQFF
>TRBV28|-|-|TRBJ1-1
TGTGCCAGCAGTTTCCAGGGAGGGGACACTGAAGCTTTCTTT
CASSFQGGDTEAFF
>TRBV28|-|-|TRBJ1-3
TGTGCCAGCAGTTTCATTCTTGCAGGTCTGGGAAACACCATATATTTT
CASSFILAGLGNTIYF
>TRBV4-1|-|TRBD1|TRBJ1-1
TGCGCCAGCAGCCACCCGGACAGGGAAGCTTTCTTT
CASSHPDREAFF